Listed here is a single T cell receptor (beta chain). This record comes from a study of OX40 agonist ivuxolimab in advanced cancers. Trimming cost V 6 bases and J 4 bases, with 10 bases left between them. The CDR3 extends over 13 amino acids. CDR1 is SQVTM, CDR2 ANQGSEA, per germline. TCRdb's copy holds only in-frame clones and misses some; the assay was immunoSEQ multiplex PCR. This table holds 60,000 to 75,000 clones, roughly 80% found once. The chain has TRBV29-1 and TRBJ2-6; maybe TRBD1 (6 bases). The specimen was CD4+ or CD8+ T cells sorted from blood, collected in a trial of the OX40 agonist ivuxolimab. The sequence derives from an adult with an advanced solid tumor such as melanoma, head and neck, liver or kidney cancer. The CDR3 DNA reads TGCAGCGTAGGGGGTACGGGGGCCAACGTCCTGACTTTC. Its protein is CSVGGTGANVLTF.